Below are 24 T cell receptor beta chains sequenced from a single sample in a study of CD8 T cells in ankylosing spondylitis. MiXCR, run by TCRdb on the 5' RACE reads, gives a single entry per CDR3 protein. The data show approximately 210,000 distinct CDR3 sequences, more than 10% seen once. Material: blood, either unsorted or a sorted T cell fraction (not recorded which). The receptor source for this set is a male donor with ankylosing spondylitis or in good health (not recorded which).

This sequence joins TRBV5-1 and TRBJ2-3, with TRBD2 matching over 7 bases. Germline CDR1 reads SGHRS; CDR2 reads YFSETQ. The trim removed 7 bases at V and 4 bases at J, leaving 9 bases unmatched. The CDR3 has 14 amino acids. CDR3 nucleotides: TGCGCCAGCGTCCGGGGGGAGTCGGCAGATACGCAGTATTTT. This encodes CASVRGESADTQYF.

This chain links TRBV11-2 with TRBJ2-3, with no clear D. Deletions cut 1 base from V and 2 bases from J, with 13 bases between. Germline lookup yields CDR1 SGHAT and CDR2 FQNNGV. This CDR3 comprises 16 residues. The CDR3 sequence is CASSLGPRPDTDTQYF. Written as DNA, the CDR3 is TGTGCCAGCAGCTTAGGGCCGCGGCCAGACACAGATACGCAGTATTTT.

This clonotype has ten or more counts. The rearrangement joins TRBV20-1 to TRBJ2-3; D is unclear. The CDR3 is 14 residues long. V dropped 5 bases and J dropped 0 bases, with 12 bases sitting between them. The germline gives CDR1 DFQATT, CDR2 SNEGSKA (reference sequence). DNA of the CDR3: TGCAGTGCTGACCCGCGAAGTAGCACAGATACGCAGTATTTT. Amino acids: CSADPRSSTDTQYF.

The genes are TRBV12-3 or TRBV12-4 and TRBJ1-4, with 8 bases matching TRBD1. Unmatched junction bases numbered 12, after V lost 5 bases and J lost 4 bases. This CDR3 is built from 17 residues. In nucleotides, the CDR3 is TGTGCCAGCAGTCCTGGACAGGGCGAGATTGGTAATGAAAAACTGTTTTTT. Translation: CASSPGQGEIGNEKLFF.

This clonotype was seen a handful of times. This chain links TRBV6-2 or TRBV6-3 with TRBJ1-5; D might be TRBD1 (6 bases). Germline V lookup: CDR1 MNHEY, CDR2 SVGEGT. This CDR3 has 14 residues. The V end lost 3 bases, the J end lost 6 bases, and 12 bases lay between the germline ends. CDR3 protein: CASSYSGGGQPQHF. The CDR3, as DNA: TGTGCCAGCAGTTATTCCGGGGGCGGTCAGCCCCAGCATTTT.

V gene TRBV12-3 or TRBV12-4 combines with J gene TRBJ1-2, with no clear D. This CDR3 has 15 amino acids. Trimming removed 5 bases at V and 1 base at J, with 14 bases between. In nucleotides, the CDR3 is TGTGCCAGCAGTCGGGAGTCCTCCGTTAACTATGGCTACACCTTC. Translation: CASSRESSVNYGYTF.

This clonotype was seen repeatedly, ten times or more. The rearrangement links TRBV29-1 to TRBJ1-2; D is unresolved. Germline V gene sequence: CDR1 SQVTM, CDR2 ANQGSEA. This CDR3 spans 12 amino acids. The V end was cut by 2 bases, the J end by 6 bases, with 10 bases between. CDR3 loop: CSVERSGDGYTF. The DNA for the CDR3 is TGCAGCGTTGAACGGAGCGGGGATGGCTACACCTTC.

This clonotype was seen only a few times. The chain uses TRBV29-1 and TRBJ1-2; 7 positions agree with TRBD1. J lost 4 bases, V lost 2 bases, and 7 bases had no gene match. This CDR3 has 14 residues. Per the germline V gene, CDR1 is SQVTM and CDR2 is ANQGSEA. The CDR3 DNA reads as TGCAGCGTTGAATCCGGACAGGAATTCTATGGCTACACCTTC. Translating gives CSVESGQEFYGYTF.

This clonotype was counted between two and nine times. The chain carries TRBV6-1 and TRBJ2-6; no firm D call. This CDR3 spans 13 amino acids. Per the germline V gene, CDR1 is MNHNS and CDR2 is SASEGT. V lost 5 bases, J lost 2 bases, and 4 bases lay in between. The CDR3 protein is CASSRPGANVLTF. Here the CDR3 DNA reads TGTGCCAGCAGTCGCCCTGGGGCCAACGTCCTGACTTTC.

In its sample, this clonotype was seen a few times. The chain links TRBV18 to TRBJ2-1, with D possibly TRBD2 on 6 matching bases. The CDR3 is 15 amino acids. The ends were cut back, 1 base at V and 5 bases at J, with 12 bases in the middle. In germline, CDR1 is KGHSH, CDR2 LQKENI. CDR3 nucleotide sequence: TGTGCCAGCTCACCACAGGACTATAACCACAATGAGCAGTTCTTC. It codes for CASSPQDYNHNEQFF.

This clonotype was counted ten times or more. The chain has TRBV5-5 and TRBJ2-1, with 8 bases that match TRBD1. Germline CDR1 SGHKS, CDR2 YYEKEE (reference sequence). Losses at the gene ends were 2 bases for V and 4 bases for J; bases not matched to a gene: 5. The CDR3 has 15 residues. The CDR3 loop is CASSFGQGSYNEQFF. The CDR3 DNA is TGTGCCAGCAGCTTCGGACAGGGTTCTTACAATGAGCAGTTCTTC.

This chain joins TRBV13 and TRBJ2-3; 10 bases map to TRBD2. This CDR3 comprises 16 residues. The trim removed 1 base at V and 3 bases at J, leaving 4 bases unmatched. The germline V gene has CDR1 PRHDT and CDR2 FYEKMQ (reference sequence). The CDR3 protein is CASSLEGLARTDTQYF. CDR3 DNA sequence: TGTGCCAGCAGCTTAGAGGGACTAGCGCGTACAGATACGCAGTATTTT.

This clonotype was observed a few times. CDR3 sequence: CATSRDSLNTEAFF. The CDR3 nucleotides read TGTGCCACCTCGAGAGACAGCCTGAACACTGAAGCTTTCTTT. The chain combines TRBV5-4 with TRBJ1-1; perhaps TRBD1 as D (5 bases). Trimming removed 9 bases from V and 0 bases from J, with 15 bases in between. The CDR3 covers 14 residues. CDR1 and CDR2 from the germline V gene are SGHNT and YYREEE (reference sequence).

This clonotype was counted a few times. The CDR3 protein is CASSYWDRRSGNTIYF. In nucleotides, the CDR3 is TGTGCCAGCAGCTACTGGGACCGCCGCTCTGGAAACACCATATATTTT. The chain links TRBV7-2 to TRBJ1-3; possibly TRBD1 for D (5 bases). CDR1 is SGHTA, CDR2 FQGNSA, per germline. Trimming took off 4 bases at V and 0 bases at J, with 13 bases between the two ends. The CDR3 covers 16 residues.

The table lists this clonotype with a few counts. The chain uses TRBV10-1 and TRBJ2-2; a weak D match, TRBD2 (5 bases). The CDR3 length is 16 residues. Germline V gene data show CDR1 as WNHNN and CDR2 as SYGVQD (reference sequence). V was cut by 5 bases and J by 0 bases, with 13 bases left in between. The CDR3 coding sequence is TGCGCCAGCAGTTTAAGGGAGCCTACGAACACCGGGGAGCTGTTTTTT. Translating gives CASSLREPTNTGELFF.

This clonotype was observed at least ten times. This sequence joins TRBV2 and TRBJ1-4, with D possibly being TRBD1 (5 bases). Germline-derived CDR1 and CDR2 are SNHLY and FYNNEI. The CDR3 extends over 14 amino acids. V was trimmed by 0 bases and J by 6 bases, leaving 8 bases between them. The CDR3 loop reads CASSEAGEYEKLFF. Written as DNA, the CDR3 is TGTGCCAGCAGTGAAGCGGGGGAATATGAAAAACTGTTTTTT.

This clonotype showed up just a few times. The chain uses TRBV7-2 and TRBJ2-1, with D hard to call. CDR3 length: 15 amino acids. Germline lookup yields CDR1 SGHTA and CDR2 FQGNSA. V was cut by 1 base and J by 4 bases, with 11 bases left in between. CDR3 region: CASSLDGGQYNEQFF. CDR3 in DNA: TGTGCCAGCAGCTTAGACGGCGGTCAATACAATGAGCAGTTCTTC.

This chain joins TRBV2 and TRBJ1-5; D possibly corresponds to TRBD1 (5 bases). In germline, CDR1 is SNHLY, CDR2 FYNNEI. This CDR3 has 16 amino acids. V lost 6 bases and J 5 bases, leaving 20 bases between the germline ends. CDR3 sequence (DNA): TGTGCCAGCAGCGACCCACGGGGGGGGACCTATCAGCCCCAGCATTTT. This sequence encodes CASSDPRGGTYQPQHF.

This clonotype appeared many times. The CDR3 region is CASSTDSYEQYF. In DNA, the CDR3 is TGTGCCAGCAGTACAGACAGCTACGAGCAGTACTTC. The chain recombines TRBV27 with TRBJ2-7; the D gene is possibly TRBD1 (5 bases). V lost 5 bases to trimming and J lost 3 bases, with 8 bases between them. The CDR3 has 12 residues. Germline lookup yields CDR1 MNHEY and CDR2 SMNVEV (reference sequence).

The sample holds a few counts of this clonotype. This rearrangement joins TRBV7-6 to TRBJ2-1, with 8 bases that match TRBD2. The CDR3 runs to 15 residues. Per germline, CDR1 SGHVS and CDR2 FNYEAQ. Germline trimming cut 5 bases from V and 1 base from J; bases unmatched to any gene: 4. The CDR3, as DNA: TGTGCCAGCAGCGGTAGCGGGAAGTCCTACAATGAGCAGTTCTTC. This gives the protein CASSGSGKSYNEQFF.

V and J are TRBV4-1 and TRBJ2-5, with a weak D call TRBD2 (5 bases). The CDR3 is 16 amino acids. Trimming pared 1 base from V and 1 base from J, leaving 13 bases between. Per germline, CDR1 MGHRA and CDR2 YSYEKL. DNA for the CDR3: TGCGCCAGCAGCCAAGTCCTTGGAGGTCGCCAAGAGACCCAGTACTTC. Amino acid sequence: CASSQVLGGRQETQYF.

Only a few counts were recorded for this clonotype. This chain uses TRBV7-8 with TRBJ2-5; 8 positions agree with TRBD2. The trim removed 2 bases at V and 4 bases at J, leaving 6 bases unmatched. Germline CDR1 reads SGHVS; CDR2 reads FQNEAQ. The CDR3 is 15 residues long. CDR3 nucleotides: TGTGCCAGCAGCTTACGGGGGGGGCATGGAGAGACCCAGTACTTC. This translates into CASSLRGGHGETQYF.

V gene TRBV2 combines with J gene TRBJ2-7; 8 positions match TRBD2. The V gene's germline CDR1 is SNHLY and CDR2 FYNNEI. The CDR3 length is 16 residues. The V segment lost 10 bases and the J segment 3 bases; nucleotides outside the gene matches: 17. The chain's CDR3 is CATTVLETSENYEQYF. CDR3 coding DNA: TGTGCCACCACGGTATTAGAGACTAGCGAAAACTACGAGCAGTACTTC.

This clonotype was seen only a few times. The V and J genes are TRBV30 and TRBJ2-3, with no clear D. With 0 bases removed from V and 2 bases from J, the gap between germline ends came to 3 bases. Germline V lookup: CDR1 GTSNPN, CDR2 SVGIG (reference sequence). The CDR3 sequence is 12 residues long. The CDR3 region has the DNA TGTGCCTGGAGTGTACTCACAGATACGCAGTATTTT. Encoded protein: CAWSVLTDTQYF.